Presented here are 18 T cell receptor beta chains from one specimen sequenced in a study of blood T cell repertoires in COVID-19. Here immunoSEQ multiplex PCR was the method, and the copy in TCRdb shows in-frame clones only, minus some. This table has some 180,000 clones, 85% to 90% appearing once. The sequencing input was peripheral blood. These receptors were collected from a woman older than 75 with COVID-19, enrolled during active disease.

A word on this clone: This CDR3 is also generated by other DNA sequences in the sample. The rearrangement joins TRBV6-4 to TRBJ1-5, with D perhaps TRBD1 (5 bases). With 3 bases removed from V and 7 bases from J, the gap between germline ends came to 10 bases. Germline-derived CDR1 and CDR2 are MRHNA and SNTAGT. This CDR3 spans 13 amino acids. CDR3 loop: CASSEGRGQPQHF. The CDR3 coding sequence is TGTGCCAGCAGTGAAGGTAGGGGCCAGCCCCAGCATTTT.

The chain employs TRBV18 and TRBJ1-1; weak D call: TRBD1 (6 bases). This CDR3 comprises 15 residues. Germline V gives CDR1 KGHSH, CDR2 LQKENI. V gave up 3 bases and J gave up 2 bases, with 13 bases separating them. The CDR3: CASSPSNRANTEAFF. In nucleotides, the CDR3 is TGTGCCAGCTCACCTTCGAACAGGGCCAACACTGAAGCTTTCTTT.

The gene calls are TRBV28 and TRBJ1-2; 7 bases map to TRBD1. The CDR3 has 16 amino acids. Germline CDR1 is MDHEN and CDR2 is SYDVKM. Germline trimming cut 6 bases from V and 8 bases from J; bases unmatched to any gene: 18. The CDR3 nucleotides read TGTGCCAGCAGCCCCAGTGTTCGACAGGGAGTTTACGGCTACACCTTC. It yields the protein CASSPSVRQGVYGYTF.

The rearrangement joins TRBV9 to TRBJ2-1, with D maybe TRBD1 (5 bases). Trimming took off 0 bases at V and 6 bases at J, with 16 bases between the two ends. Per germline, CDR1 SGDLS and CDR2 YYNGEE. The CDR3 runs 16 residues. The CDR3 protein is CASSVEGIGRGNEQFF. In DNA form, the CDR3 reads TGTGCCAGCAGCGTAGAGGGGATAGGTAGGGGCAATGAGCAGTTCTTC. The full variable domain, rest sourced from reference TRBV9 and TRBJ2-1, is DSGVTQTPKHLITATGQRVTLRCSPRSGDLSVYWYQQSLDQGLQFLIQYYNGEERAKGNILERFSAQQFPDLHSELNLSSLELGDSALYFCASSVEGIGRGNEQFFGPGTRLTVL.

V is TRBV11-2 and J is TRBJ1-2, with a possible D match to TRBD1 (5 bases). The germline V gene has CDR1 SGHAT and CDR2 FQNNGV. Trimming took 0 bases from V and 4 from J, leaving 9 bases between them. The CDR3 consists of 14 residues. The CDR3 sequence: CASSLDQGFYGYTF. CDR3 DNA: TGTGCCAGCAGCTTAGATCAGGGATTCTATGGCTACACCTTC. Full variable domain (missing parts from reference TRBV11-2 and TRBJ1-2): EAGVAQSPRYKIIEKRQSVAFWCNPISGHATLYWYQQILGQGPKLLIQFQNNGVVDDSQLPKDRFSAERLKGVDSTLKIQPAKLEDSAVYLCASSLDQGFYGYTFGSGTRLTVV.

The rearrangement links TRBV7-8 to TRBJ2-1; 7 positions agree with TRBD2. V was pared by 4 bases and J by 2 bases, with 8 bases of the junction left unmatched. The CDR3 is 16 amino acids. Germline CDR1 SGHVS, CDR2 FQNEAQ. The CDR3 sequence is CASSSPTSAAYNEQFF. The CDR3 coding sequence is TGTGCCAGCAGCTCCCCCACTAGCGCGGCCTACAATGAGCAGTTCTTC.

The genes are TRBV11-2 and TRBJ1-1; 7 bases fit TRBD1. The CDR3 is made up of 16 amino acids. The V gene end was trimmed by 5 bases and the J gene end by 0 bases; junction bases not matched to a gene: 9. Looked up from germline, CDR1 is SGHAT and CDR2 is FQNNGV. The CDR3 protein is CASSLGQTLMNTEAFF. CDR3 sequence (DNA): TGTGCCAGCAGCCTGGGACAGACACTCATGAACACTGAAGCTTTCTTT.

V is TRBV13 and J is TRBJ1-4, with TRBD1 matching over 9 bases. The CDR3 is 14 residues long. Per germline, CDR1 PRHDT and CDR2 FYEKMQ (reference sequence). Losses at the gene ends were 5 bases for V and 6 bases for J; bases not matched to a gene: 4. The CDR3 is CASSNRGQDEKLFF. The DNA for the CDR3 is TGTGCCAGCAGCAACAGGGGGCAGGATGAAAAACTGTTTTTT.

The chain combines TRBV12-3 or TRBV12-4 with TRBJ1-2, with D unclear. V was clipped by 4 bases and J by 8 bases, with 11 bases between them. This CDR3 is 12 amino acids long. The chain's CDR3 is CASSSTPGGYTF. The CDR3 region has the DNA TGTGCCAGCAGTTCAACGCCGGGGGGCTACACCTTC.

This sequence joins TRBV5-6 and TRBJ2-3; 11 bases agree with TRBD2. Germline assignment: CDR1 SGHDT and CDR2 YYEEEE. Trimming took 3 bases from V and 3 from J; bases not matched to a gene: 12. CDR3 size: 18 residues. CDR3 in amino acids: CASSSAPLLAGGTDTQYF. Here the CDR3 DNA reads TGTGCCAGCAGCTCCGCTCCCCTCCTAGCGGGAGGAACAGATACGCAGTATTTT. Using reference TRBV5-6 and TRBJ2-3 for the parts outside the CDR3, the full variable domain is DAGVTQSPTHLIKTRGQQVTLRCSPKSGHDTVSWYQQALGQGPQFIFQYYEEEERQRGNFPDRFSGHQFPNYSSELNVNALLLGDSALYLCASSSAPLLAGGTDTQYFGPGTRLTVL.

The rearrangement uses TRBV7-9 and TRBJ1-1, with TRBD1 matching 8 bases. V shed 5 bases, J shed 0 bases, and the junction held 14 bases outside the gene matches. Germline V gene sequence: CDR1 SEHNR, CDR2 FQNEAQ (reference sequence). The CDR3 loop spans 18 amino acids. The CDR3: CASSNKNQGAGVNTEAFF. CDR3 coding DNA: TGTGCCAGCAGCAACAAAAATCAGGGGGCCGGAGTGAACACTGAAGCTTTCTTT.

The rearrangement joins TRBV28 to TRBJ1-1; weak D call: TRBD1 (5 bases). This CDR3 spans 12 amino acids. Germline V CDR1 and CDR2: MDHEN, SYDVKM. The V gene lost 6 bases and the J gene lost 3 bases, with 8 bases spanning the gap. The CDR3: CASSGGYTEAFF. Here the CDR3 DNA reads TGTGCCAGCAGCGGGGGGTACACTGAAGCTTTCTTT.

This sequence joins TRBV25-1 and TRBJ1-5, with D possibly TRBD1 on 6 matching bases. This CDR3 contains 13 residues. Germline V gene lookup returns CDR1 MGHDK and CDR2 SYGVNS. Trimming stripped 4 bases from V and 4 bases from J, with 8 bases between. The CDR3 DNA is TGTGCCAGCAGTGGTACAGGGAATCAGCCCCAGCATTTT. This translates into CASSGTGNQPQHF.

In the case of this clone: This specimen includes other DNA sequences encoding the same CDR3. The V and J genes are TRBV6-2 or TRBV6-3 and TRBJ1-6; 10 bases align to TRBD1. The length of the CDR3 is 15 residues. Germline CDR1 is MNHEY and CDR2 is SVGEGT. With V trimmed by 0 bases and J by 10 bases, 3 bases remained unmatched. The DNA of the CDR3 is TGTGCCAGCAGTTACTCGTGGGACAGGGGATCACCCCTCCACTTT. Translating it yields CASSYSWDRGSPLHF.

A remark on this clone: One end of the junction is discordant with germline, which a read error may explain. The chain recombines TRBV20-1 with TRBJ1-2; 7 bases agree with TRBD1. There are 9 residues in the CDR3. Germline V gene lookup returns CDR1 DFQATT and CDR2 SNEGSKA (reference sequence). The CDR3 nucleotides read TGCAGTGCTAGTCCGGGACAGACATTC. Translated, it gives CSASPGQTF.

In the case of this clone: One end of the junction fails to match germline, which may point to a read error. The chain combines TRBV18 with TRBJ2-2, with 7 nucleotides matching TRBD1. The germline V gene encodes CDR1 KGHSH and CDR2 LQKENI. The CDR3 length is 17 residues. The CDR3: CASSPRNQGANTGELFF. The CDR3 DNA reads TGTGCCAGCTCTCCACGTAATCAGGGGGCGAACACCGGGGAGCTGTTTTTT.

The chain has TRBV19 and TRBJ1-1; D not resolved. Deletions cut 3 bases from V and 1 base from J, with 6 bases between. CDR3 length: 13 amino acids. The V gene's germline CDR1 is LNHDA and CDR2 SQIVND (reference sequence). The CDR3 reads CASSIQSNTEAFF. The CDR3 DNA is TGTGCCAGTAGTATTCAGTCGAACACTGAAGCTTTCTTT.

This chain links TRBV2 with TRBJ2-2; the D gene is possibly TRBD1 (5 bases). The germline V and J ends were trimmed by 1 base and 5 bases, with 14 bases remaining between them. CDR1 and CDR2 (germline): SNHLY, FYNNEI. CDR3 length equals 16 residues. The CDR3 DNA sequence: TGTGCCAGCAGTGAAGGGCGGTGGGGCCCGACCGGGGAGCTGTTTTTT. It encodes CASSEGRWGPTGELFF.